What follows are 10 T cell receptor beta chains derived from one specimen sequenced in a study of T-cell memory formation after mild COVID-19. TCRdb analysed the 5' RACE reads with MiXCR anew, one entry per CDR3 protein. The table records tens of thousands of distinct CDR3 sequences, around 17% of them present only once. Material: PBMCs or a T cell subset sorted from them (not recorded which). The receptors come from an adult woman who had mild COVID-19 (a few samples of this study predate the infection). Cell type and time point are not known.

This clonotype was seen only a few times. V gene TRBV7-2 combines with J gene TRBJ1-1; the match to TRBD1 covers 7 bases. This CDR3 is 16 amino acids long. CDR1 SGHTA and CDR2 FQGNSA come from the germline V gene. The trim removed 5 bases at V and 0 bases at J, leaving 9 bases unmatched. The CDR3 coding sequence is TGTGCCAGCAGCCCCGGGACAGACTACTTGAACACTGAAGCTTTCTTT. This sequence encodes CASSPGTDYLNTEAFF.

This clonotype was counted a few times. The V and J genes are TRBV27 and TRBJ1-1; the D gene is possibly TRBD1 (5 bases). V was shortened by 6 bases and J by 2 bases, with 13 bases between the two germline ends. This CDR3 has 14 amino acids. Germline-derived CDR1 and CDR2 are MNHEY and SMNVEV (reference sequence). The DNA for the CDR3 is TGTGCCAGCAGGCCCGGGACCCCCAACACTGAAGCTTTCTTT. Its translation: CASRPGTPNTEAFF.

The genes are TRBV11-2 and TRBJ2-1; 11 bases line up with TRBD2. Per the germline V gene, CDR1 is SGHAT and CDR2 is FQNNGV. The CDR3 runs to 19 residues. The J segment lost 5 bases and the V segment lost 2 bases, leaving 14 bases of the junction unmatched. DNA for the CDR3: TGTGCCAGCAGCTTACTAAAGGCTCAGTCTAGCGGGAGGAACAATGAGCAGTTCTTC. Encoded protein: CASSLLKAQSSGRNNEQFF.

This clonotype is judged large (0.1 to 1%). The V gene is TRBV12-3 or TRBV12-4, the J gene TRBJ1-5, with 8 nucleotides matching TRBD1. V dropped 2 bases and J dropped 6; count of bases not matched to a gene: 9. This CDR3 is 16 amino acids long. Here the CDR3 DNA reads TGTGCCAGCAGTTTAACGACAGGGGTGGGGTTTCAGCCCCAGCATTTT. It codes for CASSLTTGVGFQPQHF.

This clonotype was seen more than once but under ten times. This chain links TRBV11-3 with TRBJ2-3, with D maybe TRBD1 (6 bases). CDR1 SGHNT and CDR2 YENEEA come from the germline V gene. The CDR3 has 15 residues. V was shortened by 5 bases and J by 2 bases, with 14 bases between the two germline ends. The CDR3 loop is CASSHPGQLTDTQYF. CDR3 coding DNA: TGTGCCAGCAGCCACCCCGGACAGCTCACAGATACGCAGTATTTT.

This clonotype came up a few times. This chain joins TRBV6-2 or TRBV6-3 and TRBJ2-1, with 8 bases matching TRBD2. Germline V gives CDR1 MNHEY, CDR2 SVGEGT. The junction had 4 bases not matched to a gene; V was cut back by 2 bases and J by 4 bases. This CDR3 contains 15 residues. DNA of the CDR3: TGTGCCAGCAGTTACACTAGCGGACTTTACAATGAGCAGTTCTTC. Translated: CASSYTSGLYNEQFF.

The chain carries TRBV7-6 and TRBJ2-4; 12 nucleotides align to TRBD1. CDR3 length: 17 amino acids. J was trimmed by 5 bases and V by 3 bases; bases with no gene match: 8. The germline V gene has CDR1 SGHVS and CDR2 FNYEAQ. CDR3 loop: CASSLGTGGPEENIQYF. For the CDR3, the DNA is TGTGCCAGCAGCTTGGGGACAGGGGGCCCCGAGGAAAACATTCAGTACTTC.

This clonotype was observed a handful of times. V usage is TRBV9 and J usage is TRBJ2-1; TRBD2 matches 7 bases. This CDR3 contains 16 residues. CDR1 is SGDLS, CDR2 YYNGEE, per germline. Trimming at V came to 2 bases and at J to 5 bases, leaving 10 bases not matched to a gene. CDR3 bases: TGTGCCAGCAGCGTCGAAGTAGGACTAGTCAACAATGAGCAGTTCTTC. Translating gives CASSVEVGLVNNEQFF.

The V and J genes are TRBV9 and TRBJ2-1; D is ambiguous. Trimming removed 0 bases from V and 4 bases from J, with 11 bases in between. CDR1 and CDR2 from the germline V gene are SGDLS and YYNGEE. The CDR3 length is 15 residues. The CDR3 DNA sequence: TGTGCCAGCAGCGTAGAGGGCGGACCATACAATGAGCAGTTCTTC. It is translated as CASSVEGGPYNEQFF. The full variable domain, its missing parts supplied by reference TRBV9 and TRBJ2-1, is DSGVTQTPKHLITATGQRVTLRCSPRSGDLSVYWYQQSLDQGLQFLIQYYNGEERAKGNILERFSAQQFPDLHSELNLSSLELGDSALYFCASSVEGGPYNEQFFGPGTRLTVL.

This chain joins TRBV20-1 and TRBJ2-3; D may be TRBD1 (5 bases). The CDR3 extends over 16 amino acids. Trimming cost V 3 bases and J 1 base, with 17 bases left between them. Germline loops: CDR1 DFQATT, CDR2 SNEGSKA (reference sequence). CDR3 nucleotides: TGCAGTGCTAGTTCCATTCAGGACACCGGCACAGATACGCAGTATTTT. It specifies CSASSIQDTGTDTQYF.